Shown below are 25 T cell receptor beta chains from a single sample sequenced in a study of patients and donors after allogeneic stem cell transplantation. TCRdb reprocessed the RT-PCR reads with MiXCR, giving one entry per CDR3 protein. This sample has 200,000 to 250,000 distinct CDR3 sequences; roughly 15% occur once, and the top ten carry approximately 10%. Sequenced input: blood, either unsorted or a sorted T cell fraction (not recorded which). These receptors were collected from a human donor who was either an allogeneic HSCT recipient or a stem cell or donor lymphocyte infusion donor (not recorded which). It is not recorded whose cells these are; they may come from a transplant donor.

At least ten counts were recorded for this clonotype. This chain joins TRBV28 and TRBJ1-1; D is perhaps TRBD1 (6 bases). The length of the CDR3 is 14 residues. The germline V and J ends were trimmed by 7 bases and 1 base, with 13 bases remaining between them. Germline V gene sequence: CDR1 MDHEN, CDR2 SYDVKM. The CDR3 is CASILIRGNTEAFF. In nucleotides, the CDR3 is TGTGCCAGCATTTTGATCAGGGGGAACACTGAAGCTTTCTTT.

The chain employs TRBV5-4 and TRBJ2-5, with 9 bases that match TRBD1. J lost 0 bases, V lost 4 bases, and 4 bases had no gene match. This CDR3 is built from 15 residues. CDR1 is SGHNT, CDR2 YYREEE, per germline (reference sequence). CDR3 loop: CASSRTGVNQETQYF. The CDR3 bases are TGTGCCAGCAGCCGGACAGGGGTTAACCAAGAGACCCAGTACTTC.

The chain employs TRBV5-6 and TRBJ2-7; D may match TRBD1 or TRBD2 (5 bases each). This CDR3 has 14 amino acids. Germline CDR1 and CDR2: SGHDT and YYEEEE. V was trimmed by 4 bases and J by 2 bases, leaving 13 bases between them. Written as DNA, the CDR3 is TGTGCCAGCAGCCTTACCGGGGCTACCTACGAGCAGTACTTC. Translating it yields CASSLTGATYEQYF.

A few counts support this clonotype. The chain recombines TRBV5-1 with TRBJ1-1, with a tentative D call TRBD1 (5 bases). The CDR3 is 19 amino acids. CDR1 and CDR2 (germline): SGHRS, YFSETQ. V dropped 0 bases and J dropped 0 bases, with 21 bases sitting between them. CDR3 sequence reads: CASSLASGDGVSVNTEAFF. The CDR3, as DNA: TGCGCCAGCAGCTTGGCTTCCGGGGACGGGGTTTCGGTGAACACTGAAGCTTTCTTT.

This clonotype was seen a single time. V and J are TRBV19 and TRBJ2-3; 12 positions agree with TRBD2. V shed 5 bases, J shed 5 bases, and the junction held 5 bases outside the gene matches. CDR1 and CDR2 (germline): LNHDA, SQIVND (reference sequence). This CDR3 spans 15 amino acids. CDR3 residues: CASSLAGGLGDTQYF. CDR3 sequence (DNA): TGTGCCAGTAGTCTAGCGGGAGGGCTGGGAGATACGCAGTATTTT. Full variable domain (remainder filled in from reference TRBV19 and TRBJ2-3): DGGITQSPKYLFRKEGQNVTLSCEQNLNHDAMYWYRQDPGQGLRLIYYSQIVNDFQKGDIAEGYSVSREKKESFPLTVTSAQKNPTAFYLCASSLAGGLGDTQYFGPGTRLTVL.

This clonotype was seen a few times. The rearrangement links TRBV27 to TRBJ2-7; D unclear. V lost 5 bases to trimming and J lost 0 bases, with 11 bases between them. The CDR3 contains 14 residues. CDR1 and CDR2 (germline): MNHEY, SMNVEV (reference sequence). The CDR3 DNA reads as TGTGCCAGCAGTCCGGAGCTTTACTCCTACGAGCAGTACTTC. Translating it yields CASSPELYSYEQYF.

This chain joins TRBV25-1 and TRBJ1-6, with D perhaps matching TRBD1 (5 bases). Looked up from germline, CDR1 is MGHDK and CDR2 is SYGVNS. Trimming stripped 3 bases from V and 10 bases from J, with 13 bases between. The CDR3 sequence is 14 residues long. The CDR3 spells CASSDGTVGSPLHF. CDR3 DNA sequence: TGTGCCAGCAGTGATGGGACGGTTGGATCACCCCTCCACTTT.

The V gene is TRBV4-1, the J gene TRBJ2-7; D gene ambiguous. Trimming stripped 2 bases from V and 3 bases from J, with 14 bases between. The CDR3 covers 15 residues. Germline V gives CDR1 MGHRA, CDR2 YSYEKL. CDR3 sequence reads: CASSQQQNVGYEQYF. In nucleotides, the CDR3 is TGCGCCAGCAGCCAACAACAGAATGTCGGCTACGAGCAGTACTTC.

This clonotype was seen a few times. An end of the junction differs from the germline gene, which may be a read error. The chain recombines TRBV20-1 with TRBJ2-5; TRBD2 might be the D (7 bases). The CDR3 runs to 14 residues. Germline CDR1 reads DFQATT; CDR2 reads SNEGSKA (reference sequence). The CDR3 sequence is CSARKGGPQQTQYF. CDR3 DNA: TGCAGTGCTAGAAAGGGGGGGCCCCAACAGACCCAGTACTTC.

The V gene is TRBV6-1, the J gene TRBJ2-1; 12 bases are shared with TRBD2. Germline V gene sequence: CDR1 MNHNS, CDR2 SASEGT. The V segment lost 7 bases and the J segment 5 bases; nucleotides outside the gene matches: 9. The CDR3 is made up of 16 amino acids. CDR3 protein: CASISKGLAGNNEQFF. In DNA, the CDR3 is TGTGCCAGCATCTCTAAGGGACTAGCGGGTAACAATGAGCAGTTCTTC.

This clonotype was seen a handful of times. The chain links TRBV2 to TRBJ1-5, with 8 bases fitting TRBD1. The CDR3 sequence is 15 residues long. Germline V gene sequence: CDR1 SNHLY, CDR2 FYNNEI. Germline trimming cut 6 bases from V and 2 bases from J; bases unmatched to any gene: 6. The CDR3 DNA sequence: TGTGCCAGCAGGACAGGGGATGTGGGCAATCAGCCCCAGCATTTT. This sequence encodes CASRTGDVGNQPQHF.

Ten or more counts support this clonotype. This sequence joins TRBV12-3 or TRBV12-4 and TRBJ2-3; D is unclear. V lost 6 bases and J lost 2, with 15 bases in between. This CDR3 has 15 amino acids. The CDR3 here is CASRARAFSTDTQYF. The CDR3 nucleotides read TGTGCCAGCAGGGCCCGGGCATTTTCCACAGATACGCAGTATTTT.

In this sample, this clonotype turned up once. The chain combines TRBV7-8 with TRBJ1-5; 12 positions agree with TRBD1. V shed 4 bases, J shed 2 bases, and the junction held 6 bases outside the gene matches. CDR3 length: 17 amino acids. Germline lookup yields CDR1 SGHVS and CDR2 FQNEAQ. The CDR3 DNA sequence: TGTGCCAGCAGCTCCGGGACAGGGGGCTGGGGCAATCAGCCCCAGCATTTT. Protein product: CASSSGTGGWGNQPQHF.

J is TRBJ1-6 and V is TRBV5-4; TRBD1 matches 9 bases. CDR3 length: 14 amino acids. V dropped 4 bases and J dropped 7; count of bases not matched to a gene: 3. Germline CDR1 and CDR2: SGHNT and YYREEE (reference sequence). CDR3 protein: CASSRTGENSPLHF. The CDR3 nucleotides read TGTGCCAGCAGCCGGACAGGGGAGAATTCACCCCTCCACTTT.

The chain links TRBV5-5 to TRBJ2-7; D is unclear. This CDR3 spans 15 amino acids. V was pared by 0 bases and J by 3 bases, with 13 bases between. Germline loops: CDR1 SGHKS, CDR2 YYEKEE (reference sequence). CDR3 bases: TGTGCCAGCAGCTTGGGGCCAACACCGAACTACGAGCAGTACTTC. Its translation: CASSLGPTPNYEQYF.

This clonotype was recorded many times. The CDR3 DNA is TGTGCCAGCAGCCCCGGACTAGCTTCTCGGGAGACCCAGTACTTC. This encodes CASSPGLASRETQYF. V is TRBV7-8 and J is TRBJ2-5, with 8 bases lining up with TRBD2. The V gene end was trimmed by 5 bases and the J gene end by 5 bases; junction bases not matched to a gene: 10. The CDR3 is made up of 15 amino acids. Per the germline V gene, CDR1 is SGHVS and CDR2 is FQNEAQ. The whole variable domain, remainder taken from reference TRBV7-8 and TRBJ2-5, is GAGVSQSPRYKVAKRGQDVALRCDPISGHVSLFWYQQALGQGPEFLTYFQNEAQLDKSGLPSDRFFAERPEGSVSTLKIQRTQQEDSAVYLCASSPGLASRETQYFGPGTRLLVL.

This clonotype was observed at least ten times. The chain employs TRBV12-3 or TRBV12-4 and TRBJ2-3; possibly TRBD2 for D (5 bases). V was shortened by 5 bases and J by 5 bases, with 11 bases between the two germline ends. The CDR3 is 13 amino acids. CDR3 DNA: TGTGCCAGCAGTGTCCCCGGGGAAGATACGCAGTATTTT. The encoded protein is CASSVPGEDTQYF.

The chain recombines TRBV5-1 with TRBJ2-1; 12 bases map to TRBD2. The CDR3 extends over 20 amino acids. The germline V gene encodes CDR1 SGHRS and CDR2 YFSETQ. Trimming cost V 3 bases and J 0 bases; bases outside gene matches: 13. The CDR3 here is CASSSLTRTSGKSSYNEQFF. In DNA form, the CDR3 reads TGCGCCAGCAGCTCCCTAACCCGGACTAGCGGGAAGTCCTCCTACAATGAGCAGTTCTTC.

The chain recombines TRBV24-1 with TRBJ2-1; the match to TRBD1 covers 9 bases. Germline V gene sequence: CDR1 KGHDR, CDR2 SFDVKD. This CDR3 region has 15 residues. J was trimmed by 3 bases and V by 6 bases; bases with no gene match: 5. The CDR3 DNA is TGTGCCACCAGTATAGGGACAGGGATCTACAATGAGCAGTTCTTC. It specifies CATSIGTGIYNEQFF.

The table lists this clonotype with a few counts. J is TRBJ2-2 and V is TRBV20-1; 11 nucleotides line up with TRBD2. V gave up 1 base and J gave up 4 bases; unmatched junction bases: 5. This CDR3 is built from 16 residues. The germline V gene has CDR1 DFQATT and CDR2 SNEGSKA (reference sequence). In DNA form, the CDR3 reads TGCAGTGCTAGAGTTAGGGGACTAGCGGCCACCGGGGAGCTGTTTTTT. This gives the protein CSARVRGLAATGELFF.

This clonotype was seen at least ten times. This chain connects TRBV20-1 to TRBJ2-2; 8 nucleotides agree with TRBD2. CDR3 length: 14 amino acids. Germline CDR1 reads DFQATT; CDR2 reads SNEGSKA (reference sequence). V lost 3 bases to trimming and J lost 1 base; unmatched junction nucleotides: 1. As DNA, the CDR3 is TGCAGTGCTAGGAGCGGGGGGAACACCGGGGAGCTGTTTTTT. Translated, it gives CSARSGGNTGELFF.

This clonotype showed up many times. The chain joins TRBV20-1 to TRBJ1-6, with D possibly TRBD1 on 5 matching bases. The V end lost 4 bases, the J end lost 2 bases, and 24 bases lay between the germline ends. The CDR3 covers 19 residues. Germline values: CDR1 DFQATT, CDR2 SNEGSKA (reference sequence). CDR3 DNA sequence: TGCAGTGCTAAGAATGCACGGGACCCCAGAGGCCCCTATAATTCACCCCTCCACTTT. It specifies CSAKNARDPRGPYNSPLHF.

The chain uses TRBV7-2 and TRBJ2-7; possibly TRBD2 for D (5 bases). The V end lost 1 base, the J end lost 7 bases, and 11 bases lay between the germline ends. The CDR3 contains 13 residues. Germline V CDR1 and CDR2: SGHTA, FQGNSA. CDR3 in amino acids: CASSLDGGREQYF. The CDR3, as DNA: TGTGCCAGCAGCTTAGACGGAGGCAGGGAGCAGTACTTC.

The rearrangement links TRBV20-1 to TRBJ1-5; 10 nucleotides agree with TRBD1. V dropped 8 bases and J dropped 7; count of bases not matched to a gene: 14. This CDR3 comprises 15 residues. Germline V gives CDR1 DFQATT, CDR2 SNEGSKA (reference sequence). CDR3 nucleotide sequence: TGCAGTCTACCCCCCGTGACAGGGGGCCACCAGCCCCAGCATTTT. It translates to CSLPPVTGGHQPQHF.

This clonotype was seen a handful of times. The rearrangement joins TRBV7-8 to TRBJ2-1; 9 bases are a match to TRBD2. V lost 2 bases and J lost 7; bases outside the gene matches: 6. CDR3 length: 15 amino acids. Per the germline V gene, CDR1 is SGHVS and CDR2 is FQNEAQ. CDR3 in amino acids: CASSLRPSGNNEQFF. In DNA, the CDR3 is TGTGCCAGCAGCTTAAGGCCTAGCGGGAATAATGAGCAGTTCTTC. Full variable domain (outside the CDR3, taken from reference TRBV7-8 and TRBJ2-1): GAGVSQSPRYKVAKRGQDVALRCDPISGHVSLFWYQQALGQGPEFLTYFQNEAQLDKSGLPSDRFFAERPEGSVSTLKIQRTQQEDSAVYLCASSLRPSGNNEQFFGPGTRLTVL.